A single sample gave rise to the 30 T cell receptor beta chains below, sequenced in a study of Graves' ophthalmopathy and Graves' hyperthyroidism. TCR beta CDR3 amplification used RNA transcripts. HTBI primers primed a first-round RT-PCR, and a second-round multiplex PCR followed. TCRdb ran MiXCR on the multiplex PCR reads and lists one entry per CDR3 protein. The data show about 200,000 distinct CDR3 sequences, with 25% to 30% seen just once and about 8.2% held by the top ten. Sequencing was carried out using peripheral blood. The receptors here all came from a middle-aged man with Graves' ophthalmopathy.

This clonotype appeared many times. This chain connects TRBV11-3 to TRBJ2-2, with TRBD2 identical over 13 bases. This CDR3 has 21 residues. CDR1 and CDR2 (germline): SGHNT, YENEEA. Trimming cost V 1 base and J 3 bases; bases outside gene matches: 14. DNA of the CDR3: TGTGCCAGCAGCTTAGGAGGACAGCCGGGACTAGCGGGACCCTACACCGGGGAGCTGTTTTTT. This gives the protein CASSLGGQPGLAGPYTGELFF.

This clonotype was seen only a few times. This chain uses TRBV29-1 with TRBJ2-5; D perhaps matches TRBD1 (6 bases). This CDR3 is built from 11 residues. Between the trimmed V and J ends, which lost 7 bases and 5 bases, there was a span of 11 bases. The germline V gene has CDR1 SQVTM and CDR2 ANQGSEA. The CDR3 spells CSGQGLETQYF. The CDR3 bases are TGCAGCGGCCAGGGGTTGGAGACCCAGTACTTC. The variable domain in full, with the rest retrieved from reference TRBV29-1 and TRBJ2-5, is SAVISQKPSRDICQRGTSLTIQCQVDSQVTMMFWYRQQPGQSLTLIATANQGSEATYESGFVIDKFPISRPNLTFSTLTVSNMSPEDSSIYLCSGQGLETQYFGPGTRLLVL.

The sample holds many counts of this clonotype. The chain combines TRBV20-1 with TRBJ2-3, with D perhaps matching TRBD1 (6 bases). The length of the CDR3 is 15 residues. The germline CDR1 and CDR2 sequences are DFQATT and SNEGSKA (reference sequence). The ends were cut back, 0 bases at V and 0 bases at J, with 10 bases in the middle. CDR3 DNA sequence: TGCAGTGCTAGAGATGGACAGAAGAGCACAGATACGCAGTATTTT. Protein sequence: CSARDGQKSTDTQYF.

This clonotype was detected many times. V is TRBV19 and J is TRBJ1-6; D not resolved. V lost 9 bases and J 1 base, leaving 4 bases between the germline ends. The CDR3 runs 12 residues. CDR1 LNHDA and CDR2 SQIVND come from the germline V gene (reference sequence). The CDR3 DNA reads as TGTGCCAGCCATTCCTATAATTCACCCCTCCACTTT. This translates into CASHSYNSPLHF.

The V call is TRBV6-1, the J call TRBJ1-1; D is unresolved. The V gene's germline CDR1 is MNHNS and CDR2 SASEGT. The CDR3 is 14 residues long. Trimming removed 4 bases from V and 1 base from J, with 10 bases in between. CDR3 DNA: TGTGCCAGCAGTGTGCAGTTTAGGAACACTGAAGCTTTCTTT. It translates to CASSVQFRNTEAFF.

The V call is TRBV20-1, the J call TRBJ2-5, with a tentative D call TRBD2 (6 bases). Germline CDR1 reads DFQATT; CDR2 reads SNEGSKA (reference sequence). This CDR3 is built from 14 residues. V lost 1 base to trimming and J lost 5 bases, with 14 bases between them. CDR3 loop: CSARARGGVETQYF. CDR3 DNA sequence: TGCAGTGCTAGAGCGAGAGGCGGGGTGGAGACCCAGTACTTC.

This clonotype was seen many times. V and J are TRBV3-1 and TRBJ2-7; D may correspond to TRBD1 or TRBD2 (5 bases each). The CDR3 consists of 15 residues. CDR1 and CDR2 from the germline V gene are LGHDT and YNNKEL (reference sequence). The V end lost 3 bases, the J end lost 3 bases, and 15 bases lay between the germline ends. This chain's CDR3 is CASSQQMRGYYEQYF. The CDR3 nucleotides read TGTGCCAGCAGCCAGCAGATGAGGGGATACTACGAGCAGTACTTC.

This clonotype has ten or more counts. The CDR3 nucleotides read TGTGCCACCAGCAGAGAGTCGGCTGACAGCCAAGAGACCCAGTACTTC. Its protein product is CATSRESADSQETQYF. V is TRBV15 and J is TRBJ2-5, with D perhaps TRBD1 (5 bases). This CDR3 spans 16 amino acids. Germline V gene sequence: CDR1 LNHNV, CDR2 YYDKDF (reference sequence). V lost 0 bases and J 1 base, leaving 12 bases between the germline ends.

This clonotype was seen at least ten times. The chain joins TRBV5-1 to TRBJ2-2; D uncertain. Per the germline V gene, CDR1 is SGHRS and CDR2 is YFSETQ. Trimming cost V 2 bases and J 0 bases, with 8 bases left between them. The CDR3 sequence is 15 residues long. The CDR3 sequence is CASSLDNANTGELFF. In nucleotides, the CDR3 is TGCGCCAGCAGCTTAGACAACGCGAACACCGGGGAGCTGTTTTTT.

This clonotype came up many times. This chain uses TRBV28 with TRBJ2-7; 9 nucleotides agree with TRBD2. The CDR3 totals 16 residues. The junction had 10 bases not matched to a gene; V was cut back by 2 bases and J by 5 bases. The germline gives CDR1 MDHEN, CDR2 SYDVKM. The CDR3 is CASSLGGAGGENEQYF. The CDR3 DNA follows: TGTGCCAGCAGTTTAGGGGGCGCGGGAGGGGAAAACGAGCAGTACTTC.

This clonotype was seen only a few times. V usage is TRBV11-1 and J usage is TRBJ2-5; 9 bases match TRBD1. Per germline, CDR1 SGHAT and CDR2 FQDESV (reference sequence). V lost 6 bases and J lost 2; bases outside the gene matches: 7. The CDR3 has 15 amino acids. CDR3 amino acids: CASSTQGAPQETQYF. CDR3 coding DNA: TGTGCCAGCAGTACACAGGGGGCCCCGCAAGAGACCCAGTACTTC.

In this sample, this clonotype turned up many times. This chain connects TRBV7-2 to TRBJ2-5; 10 nucleotides align to TRBD1. Trimming at V came to 7 bases and at J to 3 bases, leaving 8 bases not matched to a gene. This CDR3 is built from 15 residues. From germline, CDR1 is SGHTA and CDR2 FQGNSA. The CDR3: CASNGGQGLEETQYF. For the CDR3, the DNA is TGTGCCAGCAACGGGGGACAGGGGTTGGAAGAGACCCAGTACTTC.

This clonotype was detected many times. The rearrangement uses TRBV27 and TRBJ1-6, with unresolved D. The CDR3 is made up of 17 amino acids. Germline CDR1 MNHEY, CDR2 SMNVEV (reference sequence). Trimming removed 1 base from V and 0 bases from J, with 10 bases in between. The CDR3 spells CASSLWRPSSYNSPLHF. CDR3 in DNA: TGTGCCAGCAGTTTATGGCGGCCGAGCTCCTATAATTCACCCCTCCACTTT.

The V call is TRBV7-8, the J call TRBJ1-2; possible D gene TRBD1, 6 bases. V lost 4 bases to trimming and J lost 2 bases, with 17 bases between them. The CDR3 has 16 residues. CDR1 is SGHVS, CDR2 FQNEAQ, per germline. DNA for the CDR3: TGTGCCAGCAGCTCAAGAGGGGGGATCGGGAACTATGGCTACACCTTC. This sequence encodes CASSSRGGIGNYGYTF.

V is TRBV11-2 and J is TRBJ2-5; D not resolved. The CDR3 contains 15 residues. Trimming removed 2 bases from V and 2 bases from J, with 12 bases in between. In germline, CDR1 is SGHAT, CDR2 FQNNGV. Here the CDR3 DNA reads TGTGCCAGCAGCTTAATCTGGTCTGCGCAAGAGACCCAGTACTTC. Amino acid sequence: CASSLIWSAQETQYF.

This clonotype was observed many times. This chain links TRBV7-8 with TRBJ1-6; 8 bases map to TRBD1. The CDR3 has 16 residues. Germline values: CDR1 SGHVS, CDR2 FQNEAQ. The J segment lost 6 bases and the V segment lost 1 base, leaving 5 bases of the junction unmatched. CDR3 in amino acids: CASSLVAQGGNSPLHF. Here the CDR3 DNA reads TGTGCCAGCAGCTTAGTTGCACAGGGGGGTAATTCACCCCTCCACTTT.

This clonotype was picked up one time. The V call is TRBV6-1, the J call TRBJ1-5, with a tentative D call TRBD1 (6 bases). The CDR3 has 16 residues. CDR1 MNHNS and CDR2 SASEGT come from the germline V gene. V lost 6 bases, J lost 3 bases, and 18 bases lay in between. CDR3: CASRRDISGANQPQHF. CDR3 bases: TGTGCCAGCAGAAGGGACATTTCAGGGGCCAATCAGCCCCAGCATTTT.

This clonotype was recorded at least ten times. This chain uses TRBV6-1 with TRBJ2-7; D is unclear. The CDR3 is made up of 14 amino acids. V was clipped by 1 base and J by 3 bases, with 10 bases between them. Germline V gene data show CDR1 as MNHNS and CDR2 as SASEGT. The CDR3 protein is CASSEVVGNYEQYF. The CDR3 DNA follows: TGTGCCAGCAGTGAAGTCGTAGGGAACTACGAGCAGTACTTC.

This clonotype was picked up many times. The V and J genes are TRBV6-2 or TRBV6-3 and TRBJ1-5; D call uncertain. The CDR3 covers 14 residues. V was shortened by 4 bases and J by 6 bases, with 13 bases between the two germline ends. Germline V lookup: CDR1 MNHEY, CDR2 SVGEGT. CDR3 DNA: TGTGCCAGCAGTTTAATAGGGAGAAGTCAGCCCCAGCATTTT. As protein: CASSLIGRSQPQHF.

This clonotype was seen a handful of times. This rearrangement joins TRBV12-3 or TRBV12-4 to TRBJ1-2; D gene ambiguous. Trimming removed 5 bases from V and 1 base from J, with 5 bases in between. This CDR3 comprises 12 residues. The CDR3: CASSQSNYGYTF. The CDR3 nucleotides read TGTGCCAGCAGTCAGAGTAACTATGGCTACACCTTC.

This clonotype was detected ten times or more. V and J are TRBV29-1 and TRBJ2-7, with D perhaps TRBD1 or TRBD2 (5 bases each). Germline CDR1 SQVTM, CDR2 ANQGSEA. The CDR3 consists of 16 residues. Trimming cost V 4 bases and J 3 bases, with 22 bases left between them. CDR3 protein: CSVADRLRWADYEQYF. The CDR3 DNA reads as TGCAGCGTTGCCGACAGACTAAGGTGGGCGGACTACGAGCAGTACTTC.

This clonotype was observed at least ten times. In nucleotides, the CDR3 is TGCAGTGCTAGTGGACAGGGGGCATGGGGCGGAGCCTACGAGCAGTACTTC. It specifies CSASGQGAWGGAYEQYF. This chain uses TRBV20-1 with TRBJ2-7; 11 bases align to TRBD1. CDR3 length: 17 amino acids. The ends lost 3 bases at V and 2 bases at J; junction bases unmatched: 12. Germline CDR1 and CDR2: DFQATT and SNEGSKA (reference sequence).

V usage is TRBV6-5 and J usage is TRBJ2-7, with a tentative D call TRBD1 (6 bases). This CDR3 region has 16 residues. The V gene lost 2 bases and the J gene lost 3 bases, with 17 bases spanning the gap. The germline V gene encodes CDR1 MNHEY and CDR2 SVGAGI. The CDR3 is CASSYATGLPSYEQYF. The CDR3 nucleotides are TGTGCCAGCAGTTACGCCACAGGGTTGCCCAGCTACGAGCAGTACTTC.

This clonotype occurred many times. V gene TRBV11-2 combines with J gene TRBJ1-6; 8 bases line up with TRBD1. J was trimmed by 10 bases and V by 0 bases; bases with no gene match: 8. Germline CDR1 is SGHAT and CDR2 is FQNNGV. The CDR3 is made up of 16 amino acids. The CDR3 reads CASSLDGGQGWSPLHF. CDR3 sequence (DNA): TGTGCCAGCAGCTTAGATGGTGGACAGGGATGGTCACCCCTCCACTTT. The variable domain in full, with the rest retrieved from reference TRBV11-2 and TRBJ1-6, is EAGVAQSPRYKIIEKRQSVAFWCNPISGHATLYWYQQILGQGPKLLIQFQNNGVVDDSQLPKDRFSAERLKGVDSTLKIQPAKLEDSAVYLCASSLDGGQGWSPLHFGNGTRLTVT.

This chain joins TRBV6-5 and TRBJ1-3; D is undetermined. Trimming left V 2 bases short and J 4 bases short, with 12 bases between. Germline V gene sequence: CDR1 MNHEY, CDR2 SVGAGI. The CDR3 loop spans 15 amino acids. The chain's CDR3 is CASSYRPLRGNTIYF. CDR3 nucleotides: TGTGCCAGCAGTTACCGGCCTCTTAGAGGAAACACCATATATTTT.

This clonotype occurred many times. The chain recombines TRBV18 with TRBJ1-1; D not resolved. Germline-derived CDR1 and CDR2 are KGHSH and LQKENI. V was pared by 2 bases and J by 6 bases, with 13 bases between. This CDR3 contains 14 residues. CDR3 amino acids: CASSPSSTGAEAFF. Written as DNA, the CDR3 is TGTGCCAGCTCACCATCGTCGACTGGGGCTGAAGCTTTCTTT. Based on the CDR3 plus reference TRBV18 and TRBJ1-1, the full variable domain is NAGVMQNPRHLVRRRGQEARLRCSPMKGHSHVYWYRQLPEEGLKFMVYLQKENIIDESGMPKERFSAEFPKEGPSILRIQQVVRGDSAAYFCASSPSSTGAEAFFGQGTRLTVV.

This clonotype was found many times. The chain carries TRBV19 and TRBJ2-7, with 13 bases matching TRBD2. Trimming removed 4 bases from V and 0 bases from J; junction bases left unmatched: 3. The CDR3 sequence is 16 residues long. Germline assignment: CDR1 LNHDA and CDR2 SQIVND (reference sequence). The CDR3 sequence: CASSTRTSGSSYEQYF. CDR3 sequence (DNA): TGTGCCAGTAGTACACGGACTAGCGGGAGCTCCTACGAGCAGTACTTC.

Ten or more counts support this clonotype. The chain recombines TRBV30 with TRBJ1-1, with a tentative D call TRBD1 (6 bases). Germline CDR1 and CDR2: GTSNPN and SVGIG (reference sequence). The CDR3 length is 15 residues. The V gene lost 5 bases and the J gene lost 0 bases, with 16 bases spanning the gap. The CDR3 DNA reads TGTGCCTGGGATTACAGGGTTGGGATGAACACTGAAGCTTTCTTT. Amino acids: CAWDYRVGMNTEAFF.

This clonotype was seen repeatedly, ten times or more. The chain couples TRBV5-1 to TRBJ2-7; 13 nucleotides align to TRBD2. CDR3 length equals 16 residues. In germline, CDR1 is SGHRS, CDR2 YFSETQ. The V and J ends lost 1 base and 4 bases, in that order; junction bases with no gene match: 5. The CDR3 sequence is CASSLPGLAGKYEQYF. CDR3 nucleotide sequence: TGCGCCAGCAGCTTGCCGGGACTAGCGGGAAAGTACGAGCAGTACTTC.

This clonotype was found many times. The chain is built from TRBV19 and TRBJ1-5; 12 bases map to TRBD1. After removal of 7 bases from V and 2 bases from J, the junction contained 9 bases not matched to a gene. This CDR3 comprises 17 residues. The germline V gene encodes CDR1 LNHDA and CDR2 SQIVND (reference sequence). The CDR3 sequence: CASKGDRGHSGNQPQHF. CDR3 DNA sequence: TGTGCCAGTAAGGGGGACAGGGGGCACTCCGGCAATCAGCCCCAGCATTTT.